The 25 T cell receptor beta chains below were found in one sample sequenced in a study of CD8 T cells in ankylosing spondylitis listed by TCRdb under 2017. The library was prepared using 5' RACE. The reads were generated on an Illumina HiSeq 2500. TCRdb reran the public reads through fastp at Q25 and MiXCR, keeping productive beta chains. Rows with one shared CDR3 protein collapse into an entry with the most common genes and DNA. Counted in this sample were about 240,000 distinct CDR3 sequences; 10% to 13% of them appeared once. The ten largest clones capture 2% to 3% of the sample. Sequenced input: blood, either unsorted or a sorted T cell fraction (not recorded which). All receptors derive from a male donor with ankylosing spondylitis or in good health (not recorded which).

The table lists this clonotype with many counts. CDR3 in DNA: TGTGCCAGCAGTTTTGCCGGGACGGTGAAAGGCTACACCTTC. It codes for CASSFAGTVKGYTF. The J gene is TRBJ1-2, the V gene TRBV27, with D tentatively TRBD1 (5 bases). This CDR3 is 14 amino acids long. In germline, CDR1 is MNHEY, CDR2 SMNVEV (reference sequence). V lost 3 bases, J lost 8 bases, and 16 bases lay in between.

This clonotype was seen at least ten times. The V and J genes are TRBV5-5 and TRBJ2-3; D is possibly TRBD1 (5 bases). The CDR3 contains 15 residues. Germline values: CDR1 SGHKS, CDR2 YYEKEE (reference sequence). Trimming removed 1 base at V and 3 bases at J, with 12 bases between. CDR3 nucleotides: TGTGCCAGCAGCTTGAAGCCAGGGTGGACAGATACGCAGTATTTT. Translation gives CASSLKPGWTDTQYF.

This clonotype was recorded at least ten times. The chain has TRBV21-1 and TRBJ2-2; whether TRBD2, the table's D call, matches the DNA was not checked. TRBV21-1 is shown as a pseudogene. This CDR3 has 18 residues. As DNA, the CDR3 is TGTGCCAGCAGCAAAGATCGGGAGACATCCTCGAACACCGGGGAGCTGTTTTTT. Encoded protein: CASSKDRETSSNTGELFF.

There are many counts of this clonotype. V and J are TRBV5-1 and TRBJ2-4; D perhaps matches TRBD2 (5 bases). V lost 1 base and J 8 bases, leaving 10 bases between the germline ends. Germline-derived CDR1 and CDR2 are SGHRS and YFSETQ. The CDR3 spans 13 residues. The CDR3: CASSLQSRDIQYF. The CDR3 nucleotides are TGCGCCAGCAGCTTGCAGTCGAGGGACATTCAGTACTTC.

The chain has TRBV4-1 and TRBJ2-7; perhaps TRBD2 as D (7 bases). The CDR3 runs to 16 residues. In germline, CDR1 is MGHRA, CDR2 YSYEKL. Trimming took 2 bases from V and 7 from J, leaving 21 bases between them. CDR3 region: CASSQRTGGLDGEQYF. The CDR3 DNA sequence: TGCGCCAGCAGCCAAAGGACGGGGGGCTTGGATGGTGAGCAGTACTTC.

This clonotype was counted many times. The chain joins TRBV10-3 to TRBJ1-3, with D uncertain. The V end was cut by 0 bases, the J end by 0 bases, with 12 bases between. Germline V gene lookup returns CDR1 ENHRY and CDR2 SYGVKD. CDR3 length: 17 amino acids. CDR3 DNA sequence: TGTGCCATCAGTGAGTCACTAGGGCGGAGCTCTGGAAACACCATATATTTT. It yields the protein CAISESLGRSSGNTIYF.

This clonotype was recorded a few times. The chain has TRBV7-9 and TRBJ2-2; weak D call: TRBD1 (5 bases). This CDR3 is 15 amino acids long. The germline gives CDR1 SEHNR, CDR2 FQNEAQ (reference sequence). V was cut by 9 bases and J by 7 bases, with 21 bases left in between. The CDR3 here is CASSLPLRVIGELFF. The CDR3 nucleotides are TGTGCCAGTAGCCTACCACTCAGGGTAATCGGGGAGCTGTTTTTT. The full variable domain, in which reference TRBV7-9 and TRBJ2-2 provide the parts outside the CDR3, is DTGVSQNPRHKITKRGQNVTFRCDPISEHNRLYWYRQTLGQGPEFLTYFQNEAQLEKSRLLSDRFSAERPKGSFSTLEIQRTEQGDSAMYLCASSLPLRVIGELFFGEGSRLTVL.

This clonotype has at least ten counts. The chain is built from TRBV20-1 and TRBJ1-1; D unresolved. Trimming pared 6 bases from V and 2 bases from J, leaving 13 bases between. The CDR3 is made up of 13 amino acids. Germline-derived CDR1 and CDR2 are DFQATT and SNEGSKA (reference sequence). The CDR3 loop reads CSAPQTSNTEAFF. The CDR3 DNA sequence: TGCAGTGCACCGCAGACAAGCAACACTGAAGCTTTCTTT.

The table lists this clonotype with many counts. This chain connects TRBV5-6 to TRBJ2-7; D remains ambiguous. CDR1 and CDR2 from the germline V gene are SGHDT and YYEEEE. V was clipped by 4 bases and J by 1 base, with 15 bases between them. The CDR3 consists of 15 residues. CDR3 DNA sequence: TGTGCCAGCAGCCTTTCTATGAGTAAATCCTACGAGCAGTACTTC. Translated: CASSLSMSKSYEQYF.

The chain recombines TRBV12-5 with TRBJ2-3; no clear D. The CDR3 loop spans 13 amino acids. Germline CDR1 reads LGHNT; CDR2 reads FRNRAP. V shed 7 bases and J shed 1 base, with 9 bases lying between them. DNA for the CDR3: TGTGCTAGTGAACTCGCACGCACAGATACGCAGTATTTT. Translated, it gives CASELARTDTQYF.

Many counts were recorded for this clonotype. The rearrangement links TRBV5-1 to TRBJ1-1; the D is unclear. The CDR3 spans 16 residues. CDR1 SGHRS and CDR2 YFSETQ come from the germline V gene. The V end was cut by 1 base, the J end by 1 base, with 14 bases between. CDR3 protein: CASSLLVGRTNTEAFF. The CDR3 region has the DNA TGCGCCAGCAGCTTGTTGGTTGGACGGACGAACACTGAAGCTTTCTTT.

CDR3 bases: TGTGCCAGCAGCTTGCGGCGGGGGGCACCCGGGGAGCTGTTTTTT. This translates into CASSLRRGAPGELFF. J is TRBJ2-2 and V is TRBV5-6, with TRBD2 matching over 8 bases. V trimming: 1 base; J trimming: 6 bases; junction bases outside the gene matches: 5. Germline V gene lookup returns CDR1 SGHDT and CDR2 YYEEEE. This CDR3 is 15 amino acids long. The entire variable domain, with the rest obtained from reference TRBV5-6 and TRBJ2-2, is as follows: DAGVTQSPTHLIKTRGQQVTLRCSPKSGHDTVSWYQQALGQGPQFIFQYYEEEERQRGNFPDRFSGHQFPNYSSELNVNALLLGDSALYLCASSLRRGAPGELFFGEGSRLTVL.

This clonotype was detected a few times. V usage is TRBV20-1 and J usage is TRBJ1-4; 7 nucleotides agree with TRBD1. The CDR3 covers 13 residues. Germline CDR1 reads DFQATT; CDR2 reads SNEGSKA (reference sequence). V lost 4 bases and J lost 2; bases outside the gene matches: 1. This CDR3 reads CSAIQGTNEKLFF. In nucleotides, the CDR3 is TGCAGTGCTATACAGGGGACTAATGAAAAACTGTTTTTT.

For this clonotype: Possible read error: a much larger clone is one base away. V and J are TRBV20-1 and TRBJ2-7; no clear D. Germline values: CDR1 DFQATT, CDR2 SNEGSKA (reference sequence). CDR3 length equals 10 residues. CDR3 coding DNA: TGCAGTGCTAGAGGTTACGGGCAGTACTTC. This encodes CSARGYGQYF.

CDR3 DNA: TGTGCCAGCAGCTCGGGGACTAGCGGGGGGAGCTCCTACAATGAGCAGTTCTTC. This sequence encodes CASSSGTSGGSSYNEQFF. The chain is built from TRBV11-2 and TRBJ2-1, with 15 bases aligning to TRBD2. The CDR3 loop spans 18 amino acids. J was trimmed by 0 bases and V by 4 bases; bases with no gene match: 4. Germline V gene data show CDR1 as SGHAT and CDR2 as FQNNGV.

At least ten counts were recorded for this clonotype. The V and J genes are TRBV12-3 or TRBV12-4 and TRBJ2-5; no clear D. V lost 3 bases to trimming and J lost 4 bases, with 9 bases between them. The CDR3 extends over 13 amino acids. The CDR3 bases are TGTGCCAGCAGTTTCGAGTACGGAGAGACCCAGTACTTC. Encoded protein: CASSFEYGETQYF.

This clonotype was seen repeatedly, ten times or more. The chain has TRBV11-2 and TRBJ2-1; TRBD2 matches at 9 bases. CDR1 and CDR2 (germline): SGHAT, FQNNGV. This CDR3 comprises 17 residues. V lost 2 bases and J lost 3; bases outside the gene matches: 8. The CDR3 region is CASSLSGVAGVYNEQFF. The CDR3 DNA follows: TGTGCCAGCAGCTTATCCGGAGTAGCGGGGGTCTACAATGAGCAGTTCTTC.

The sample holds many counts of this clonotype. The chain is built from TRBV21-1 and TRBJ2-2. TRBV21-1 is shown as a pseudogene. CDR3 length: 14 residues. The CDR3 DNA is TGTGCCAGCAGCAAAGGAGGGAACACCGGGGAGCTGTTTTTT. Its protein is CASSKGGNTGELFF.

The CDR3 protein is CASALQDRGSGANVLTF. The CDR3, as DNA: TGTGCCAGCGCTCTCCAGGACAGGGGATCTGGGGCCAACGTCCTGACTTTC. The genes are TRBV7-9 and TRBJ2-6, with 9 bases aligning to TRBD1. Germline V lookup: CDR1 SEHNR, CDR2 FQNEAQ (reference sequence). The CDR3 runs to 17 residues. The V and J ends lost 8 bases and 1 base, in that order; junction bases with no gene match: 9.

The chain combines TRBV20-1 with TRBJ1-3; D unresolved. V was trimmed by 6 bases and J by 4 bases, leaving 10 bases between them. Germline V gene lookup returns CDR1 DFQATT and CDR2 SNEGSKA (reference sequence). The CDR3 is made up of 12 amino acids. The CDR3, as DNA: TGCAGTGCCCATCTTCCGGGAAACACCATATATTTT. It encodes CSAHLPGNTIYF.

This clonotype was picked up many times. The J gene is TRBJ1-1, the V gene TRBV12-3 or TRBV12-4; D remains unclear. V lost 3 bases and J 2 bases, leaving 10 bases between the germline ends. The CDR3 contains 14 residues. The DNA for the CDR3 is TGTGCCAGCAGTTTCAAACAGTCTAACACTGAAGCTTTCTTT. The encoded protein is CASSFKQSNTEAFF.

This clonotype was seen a handful of times. The V gene is TRBV29-1, the J gene TRBJ1-2; D ambiguous. Per the germline V gene, CDR1 is SQVTM and CDR2 is ANQGSEA. Deletions cut 7 bases from V and 0 bases from J, with 15 bases between. This CDR3 has 14 amino acids. CDR3: CSDLRAGANYGYTF. The CDR3 nucleotides read TGCAGCGACCTTCGGGCGGGAGCTAACTATGGCTACACCTTC.

In this sample, this clonotype turned up many times. The rearrangement joins TRBV12-3 or TRBV12-4 to TRBJ1-4; weak D call: TRBD1 (5 bases). V was pared by 4 bases and J by 0 bases, with 9 bases between. The CDR3 totals 15 residues. CDR3 region: CASSSRVATNEKLFF. CDR3 DNA: TGTGCCAGCAGTTCCAGGGTCGCAACTAATGAAAAACTGTTTTTT.

This clonotype appeared many times. The V gene is TRBV12-3 or TRBV12-4, the J gene TRBJ2-3, with 13 bases fitting TRBD2. This CDR3 region has 20 residues. Trimming at V came to 4 bases and at J to 0 bases, leaving 13 bases not matched to a gene. CDR3 residues: CASSSQLGLAGSGSTDTQYF. Written as DNA, the CDR3 is TGTGCCAGCAGTTCCCAACTGGGACTAGCGGGATCTGGGAGCACAGATACGCAGTATTTT.

The rearrangement links TRBV20-1 to TRBJ2-6, with 7 bases fitting TRBD2. CDR3 size: 15 residues. The germline V gene encodes CDR1 DFQATT and CDR2 SNEGSKA (reference sequence). V lost 7 bases and J lost 0; bases outside the gene matches: 6. The CDR3 nucleotides are TGCAGTGTTACCAGCGGGGACTCTGGGGCCAACGTCCTGACTTTC. This sequence encodes CSVTSGDSGANVLTF.